This entry concerns a single T cell receptor (beta chain). J was trimmed by 0 bases and V by 7 bases; bases with no gene match: 9. CDR3 size: 16 residues. From germline, CDR1 is MDHEN and CDR2 SYDVKM. These data are taken from a study of T cell changes during pregnancy in multiple sclerosis. Sequencing was performed with immunoSEQ multiplex PCR; in TCRdb, only in-frame clones are kept and a portion is missing. The sample yields 40,000 to 55,000 clones, approximately 90% seen once. Sequencing was performed on CD4+ T cells from peripheral blood mononuclear cells, taken after pregnancy. This TCR was recovered from a female donor with multiple sclerosis, enrolled in a pregnancy study. The rearrangement links TRBV28 to TRBJ1-5, with 7 bases matching TRBD1. The CDR3 region has the DNA TGTGCCAGCACCCCCGACAGGGATTATAGCAATCAGCCCCAGCATTTT. This gives the protein CASTPDRDYSNQPQHF.